This TCR beta chain was sequenced in a study of blood T cell repertoires in COVID-19. Study overall: Acute-phase and convalescent COVID-19 samples originated in the United States, Italy and Spain. The cDNA or gDNA used as material had been derived from T cells, B-cell-depleted T cells, or PBMCs.

Per the authors' pipeline: The assay estimated nucleated cells by amplifying reference gene primers. Method: immunoSEQ multiplex PCR; TCRdb's copy keeps in-frame clones and lacks some. The V and J calls and clone size are taken from that table; D and trimming were inferred from the DNA. The table includes around 130,000 clones, about 85% detected once. The V gene end was trimmed by 10 bases and the J gene end by 6 bases; junction bases not matched to a gene: 11. The CDR3 totals 14 residues. Germline CDR1 is SGHTA and CDR2 is FQGNSA. The V gene is TRBV7-2, the J gene TRBJ2-2; TRBD1 aligns across 7 bases. The TCR sequence derives from a man aged 35 to 55 with active or convalescent COVID-19. Sequencing was carried out using peripheral blood. The CDR3, as DNA: TGTGCCACCTTGGACAGGAAGTTGCCCGGGGAGCTGTTTTTT. This codes for CATLDRKLPGELFF.